One TCR beta chain is described in this entry. Its cognate antigen has yet to be identified. Per-nucleotide qualities are absent, and no much larger clonotype sits a single base away. The record originates from a study of blood T cell repertoires in COVID-19 (dated by TCRdb to 2019 to 2021). Regarding the complete study: Samples from collaborators originated in the United States, Italy and Spain and spanned both the acute and convalescent phases of COVID-19. The prospective study material was composed of cDNA or gDNA derived from T cells, B-cell-depleted T cells, or PBMCs. The dataset comprised deeply sampled blood TCRbeta repertoires from subjects exposed to, actively infected with, or recovered from COVID-19. The repertoires were released in a freely available public database intended as a resource for research on the immune response to SARS-CoV-2. The samples were drawn from the first 160 participants of the ongoing ImmuneRACE study and from about 1,200 subjects provided by 6 global collaborators. A de-identified subject ID, COVID-19 status, age in years and sex were almost always included in the sample metadata. Where available, HLA class I and class II types were obtained from metadata supplied by the sample provider rather than from assay-based typing. What the work shows at the level of the full study, not this receptor alone: How much clinical and demographic metadata was included differed by source and by participant, and the metadata was provided uncurated.

CDR1 SGHRS and CDR2 YFSETQ were looked up in the germline V gene. Trimming takes 0 bases from V and 2 bases from J, and the germline ends sit 23 bases apart. CDR3 length: 20 amino acids, cysteine to phenylalanine. Here the CDR3 DNA is all that survives: 60 bases in frame from base 1. The immunoSEQ Assay, a bias-controlled multiplex PCR, was used to amplify TCRbeta CDR3 regions from genomic DNA. Regarding the original processing steps: The number of nucleated cells in each sample was estimated from the amplification of reference gene primers within the assay. To quantify the absolute abundance of each unique TCRbeta CDR3 rearrangement, sequence reads were collapsed and filtered. Productive Simpson clonality was computed per sample as the square root of Simpson's diversity index over productive rearrangements. TCRdb stores this immuneACCESS table with in-frame sequences only. Part of the clones is absent; in the studies checked, under half of the shortfall reflects unresolved V genes, and no reason is known for the rest. That table supplies the V and J calls and clone size; D and trimming were determined from the DNA. Counted in this sample were roughly 250,000 clones; just over 90% of them appeared once. Approximately 2% of the sample rests with the top ten.

In the prospective study, participants were roughly 18 to 100 years old, resided in about two dozen geographic areas of the United States, and were enrolled through a virtual design. In the prospective study, participants were assigned to cohorts based on the clinical history participants reported in a screening survey and a study questionnaire. Recovered participants in ImmuneRACE Cohort 3 were defined as having two consecutive negative NP/OP PCR tests, clearance from a healthcare professional, or resolution of symptoms. Each participant in the prospective study had whole blood, serum and a nasopharyngeal or oropharyngeal swab collected by mobile phlebotomists. Over a 2-month period, participants in the prospective study had the option of providing additional blood draws and questionnaires. Before DNA extraction, prospective study blood samples were shipped either frozen or at room temperature.

The TCR comes from a young woman who had recovered from COVID-19. Sequenced material: PBMCs or T cells enriched from blood (not recorded which). This sequence uses TRBV5-1 and TRBJ1-4; a tentative D call is TRBD1 (5 bases match). The base sequence is TGCGCCAGCAGCTTGGCAGGGCGGGAAGGGCCTACTACCACTAATGAAAAACTGTTTTTT. This gives the protein CASSLAGREGPTTTNEKLFF.